These 10 T cell receptor beta chains were all obtained from the same sample, sequenced in a study of blood T cell repertoires in COVID-19. Profiled with immunoSEQ multiplex PCR; TCRdb holds only in-frame clones, not every one. Among 65,000 to 70,000 clones listed, 70% to 80% were seen once. The sample taken for sequencing was peripheral blood. Receptors originate from a human donor in a cohort sampled during active COVID-19.

The rearrangement uses TRBV5-6 and TRBJ2-2; 8 bases agree with TRBD2. The CDR3 sequence is 16 residues long. CDR1 and CDR2 from the germline V gene are SGHDT and YYEEEE. V shed 4 bases, J shed 4 bases, and the junction held 9 bases outside the gene matches. The CDR3 region is CASSQPGSGTTGELFF. The CDR3 DNA sequence: TGTGCCAGCAGCCAACCGGGTAGCGGGACCACCGGGGAGCTGTTTTTT.

This clone was observed a handful of times. This chain joins TRBV28 and TRBJ2-7; 11 positions match TRBD1. The CDR3 extends over 12 amino acids. The junction had 4 bases not matched to a gene; V was cut back by 8 bases and J by 7 bases. Per the germline V gene, CDR1 is MDHEN and CDR2 is SYDVKM. Here the CDR3 DNA reads TGTGCCAGCCGGGACAGGGGGGGAGAGCAGTACTTC. This translates into CASRDRGGEQYF.

The CDR3 reads CASSPGGAVDTQYF. The CDR3, as DNA: TGTGCCAGCAGCCCCGGCGGTGCGGTAGATACGCAGTATTTT. The V gene is TRBV3-1 (or the pseudogene TRBV3-2), the J gene TRBJ2-3; no reliable D call. The CDR3 has 14 residues. With 4 bases removed from V and 5 bases from J, the gap between germline ends came to 13 bases. Germline V lookup: CDR1 LGHDT, CDR2 YNNKEL (reference sequence).

The V call is TRBV6-2 or TRBV6-3, the J call TRBJ1-2; the D is unclear. The CDR3 extends over 15 amino acids. V lost 0 bases and J 4 bases, leaving 12 bases between the germline ends. From germline, CDR1 is MNHEY and CDR2 SVGEGT. The DNA of the CDR3 is TGTGCCAGCAGTTACTCGGGGAGGAGGCCCTATGGCTACACCTTC. It yields the protein CASSYSGRRPYGYTF.

This chain connects TRBV6-5 to TRBJ2-5; maybe TRBD1 (5 bases). The CDR3 consists of 15 residues. Trimming removed 6 bases from V and 3 bases from J, with 17 bases in between. Germline V CDR1 and CDR2: MNHEY, SVGAGI. The CDR3 coding sequence is TGTGCCAGCAGACTCGGCAGGGTGCCCAAAGAGACCCAGTACTTC. Protein product: CASRLGRVPKETQYF.

The chain is built from TRBV7-2 and TRBJ1-1; D might be TRBD1 (6 bases). CDR1 and CDR2 from the germline V gene are SGHTA and FQGNSA. Trimming took 4 bases from V and 2 from J, leaving 11 bases between them. The CDR3 totals 14 residues. The CDR3 region has the DNA TGTGCCAGCAGCTGGGGACACCCCAACACTGAAGCTTTCTTT. Its translation: CASSWGHPNTEAFF.

The chain carries TRBV19 and TRBJ1-2, with D possibly TRBD1 on 6 matching bases. This CDR3 has 14 amino acids. Germline V lookup: CDR1 LNHDA, CDR2 SQIVND (reference sequence). Deletions cut 4 bases from V and 3 bases from J, with 12 bases between. The CDR3, as DNA: TGTGCCAGTAGTAGCCCCGGACAGCACTATGGCTACACCTTC. This sequence encodes CASSSPGQHYGYTF.

The chain has TRBV5-4 and TRBJ1-2; TRBD1 aligns across 7 bases. V was pared by 4 bases and J by 4 bases, with 7 bases of the junction left unmatched. CDR1 is SGHNT, CDR2 YYREEE, per germline (reference sequence). The CDR3 consists of 14 residues. CDR3: CASSLWTGTYGYTF. The CDR3 DNA reads as TGTGCCAGCAGCCTTTGGACAGGAACCTATGGCTACACCTTC.

Concerning this clone itself: One end of the junction is discordant with germline, which a read error may explain. The V and J genes are TRBV14 and TRBJ1-1; a possible D gene is TRBD1 (5 bases). CDR1 is SGHDN, CDR2 FVKESK, per germline. The CDR3 loop spans 13 amino acids. The CDR3 DNA is TGTGCCGGCAGGATCAGGGAGAACACTGAAGCTTTCTTT. This sequence encodes CAGRIRENTEAFF.

This clone was observed a single time. The V gene is TRBV19, the J gene TRBJ2-5; TRBD2 matches 7 bases. J was trimmed by 4 bases and V by 6 bases; bases with no gene match: 8. Per germline, CDR1 LNHDA and CDR2 SQIVND (reference sequence). CDR3 length: 14 residues. CDR3 amino acids: CASRDAGERETQYF. The CDR3, as DNA: TGTGCCAGTAGAGACGCGGGGGAGAGAGAGACCCAGTACTTC.